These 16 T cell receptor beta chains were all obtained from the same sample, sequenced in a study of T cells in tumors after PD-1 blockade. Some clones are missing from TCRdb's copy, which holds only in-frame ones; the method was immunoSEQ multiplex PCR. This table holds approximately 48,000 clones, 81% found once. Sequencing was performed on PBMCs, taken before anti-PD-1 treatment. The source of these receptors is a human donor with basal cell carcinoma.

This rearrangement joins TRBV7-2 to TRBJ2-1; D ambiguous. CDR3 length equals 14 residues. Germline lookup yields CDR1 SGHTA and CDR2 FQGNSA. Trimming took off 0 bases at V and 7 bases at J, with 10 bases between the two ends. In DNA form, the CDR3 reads TGTGCCAGCAGCTTAGCGGTGGCTTCGAATGAGCAGTTCTTC. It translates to CASSLAVASNEQFF.

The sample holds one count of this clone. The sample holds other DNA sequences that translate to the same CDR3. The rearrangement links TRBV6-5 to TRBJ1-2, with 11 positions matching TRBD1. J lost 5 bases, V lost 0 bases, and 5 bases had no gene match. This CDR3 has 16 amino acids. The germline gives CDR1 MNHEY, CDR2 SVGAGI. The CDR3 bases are TGTGCCAGCAGTTACTCTAGGACAGGGGGCGGTTATGGCTACACCTTC. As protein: CASSYSRTGGGYGYTF.

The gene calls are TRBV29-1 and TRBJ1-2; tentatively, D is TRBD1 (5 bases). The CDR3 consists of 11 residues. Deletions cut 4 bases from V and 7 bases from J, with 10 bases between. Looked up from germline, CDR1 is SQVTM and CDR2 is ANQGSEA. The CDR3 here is CSVVGVTGYTF. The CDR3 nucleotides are TGCAGCGTTGTGGGGGTGACTGGCTACACCTTC.

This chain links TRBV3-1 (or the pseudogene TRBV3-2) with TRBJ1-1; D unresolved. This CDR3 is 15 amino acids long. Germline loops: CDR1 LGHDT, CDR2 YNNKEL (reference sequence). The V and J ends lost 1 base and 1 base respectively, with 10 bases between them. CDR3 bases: TGTGCCAGCAGCCAAGGCTCAGACTGGAACACTGAAGCTTTCTTT. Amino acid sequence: CASSQGSDWNTEAFF.

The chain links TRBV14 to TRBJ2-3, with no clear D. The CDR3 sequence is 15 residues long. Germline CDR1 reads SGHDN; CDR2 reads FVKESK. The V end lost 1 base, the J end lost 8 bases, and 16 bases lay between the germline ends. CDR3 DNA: TGTGCCAGCAGCCAAGTTGATAGTAGTATGGTTACGCAGTATTTT. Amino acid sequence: CASSQVDSSMVTQYF.

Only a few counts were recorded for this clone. The CDR3 region is CASSLYTSGAAYEQYF. CDR3 nucleotide sequence: TGCGCCAGCAGCTTGTACACTAGCGGGGCTGCCTACGAGCAGTACTTC. This chain connects TRBV5-1 to TRBJ2-7; 10 bases agree with TRBD2. The junction had 6 bases not matched to a gene; V was cut back by 1 base and J by 2 bases. Germline CDR1 and CDR2: SGHRS and YFSETQ. This CDR3 contains 16 residues.

The CDR3 nucleotides are TGCGCCAGCAGCCACCCGTTTGGGGTGATAGGCTATGAGCAGTTCTTC. Its protein product is CASSHPFGVIGYEQFF. This rearrangement joins TRBV4-1 to TRBJ2-1, with no clear D. Germline CDR1 is MGHRA and CDR2 is YSYEKL. The CDR3 has 16 amino acids. The V and J ends lost 3 bases and 8 bases respectively, with 20 bases between them.

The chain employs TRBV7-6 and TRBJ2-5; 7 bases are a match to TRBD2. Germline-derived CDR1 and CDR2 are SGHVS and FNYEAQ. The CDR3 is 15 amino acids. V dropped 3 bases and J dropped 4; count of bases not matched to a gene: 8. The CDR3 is CASSLRGGSLETQYF. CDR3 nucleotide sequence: TGTGCCAGCAGCTTGCGCGGGGGATCTCTAGAGACCCAGTACTTC.

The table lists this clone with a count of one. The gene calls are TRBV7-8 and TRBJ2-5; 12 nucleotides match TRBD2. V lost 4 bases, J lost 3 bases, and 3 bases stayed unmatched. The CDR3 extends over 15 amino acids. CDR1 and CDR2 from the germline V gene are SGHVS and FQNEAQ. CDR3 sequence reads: CASSSRLAGEETQYF. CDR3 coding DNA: TGTGCCAGCAGCTCTCGACTAGCGGGGGAAGAGACCCAGTACTTC.

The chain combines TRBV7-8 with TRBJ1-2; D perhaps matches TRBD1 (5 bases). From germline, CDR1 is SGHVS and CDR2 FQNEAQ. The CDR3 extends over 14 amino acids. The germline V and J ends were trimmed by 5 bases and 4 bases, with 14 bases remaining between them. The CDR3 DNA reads TGTGCCAGCAGCCCCGCGTGGGACTTCTATGGCTACACCTTC. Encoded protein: CASSPAWDFYGYTF.

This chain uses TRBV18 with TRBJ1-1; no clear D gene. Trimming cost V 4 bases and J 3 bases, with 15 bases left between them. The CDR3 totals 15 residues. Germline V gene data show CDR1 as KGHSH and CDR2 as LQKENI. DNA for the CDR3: TGTGCCAGCTCACAAAACTCTGGCACAGACACTGAAGCTTTCTTT. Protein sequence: CASSQNSGTDTEAFF.

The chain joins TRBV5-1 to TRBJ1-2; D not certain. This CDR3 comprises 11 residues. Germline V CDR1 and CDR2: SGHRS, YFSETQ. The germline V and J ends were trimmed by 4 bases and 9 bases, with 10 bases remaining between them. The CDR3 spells CASSASSSYTF. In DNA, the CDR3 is TGCGCCAGCAGCGCCTCCTCTAGCTACACCTTC.

The DNA for the CDR3 is TGTGCCAGCAGGGACCGGGACAGGGTGGTCCGAGCTAACTATGGCTACACCTTC. Translation gives CASRDRDRVVRANYGYTF. This chain uses TRBV28 with TRBJ1-2, with 9 bases identical to TRBD1. Germline V gene data show CDR1 as MDHEN and CDR2 as SYDVKM. CDR3 length: 18 amino acids. The J segment lost 0 bases and the V segment lost 6 bases, leaving 14 bases of the junction unmatched.

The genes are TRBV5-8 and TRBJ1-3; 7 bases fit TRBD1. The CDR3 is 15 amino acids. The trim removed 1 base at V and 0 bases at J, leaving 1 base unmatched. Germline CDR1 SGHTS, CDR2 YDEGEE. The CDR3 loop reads CASSLRDSSGNTIYF. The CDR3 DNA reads TGTGCCAGCAGCTTGAGGGACAGCTCTGGAAACACCATATATTTT.

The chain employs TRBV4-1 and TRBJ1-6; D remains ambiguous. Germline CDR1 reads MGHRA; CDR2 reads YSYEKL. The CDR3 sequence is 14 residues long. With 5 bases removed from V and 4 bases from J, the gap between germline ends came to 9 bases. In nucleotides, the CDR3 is TGCGCCAGCAGCGGGCAGGCGTATAATTCACCCCTCCACTTT. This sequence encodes CASSGQAYNSPLHF.

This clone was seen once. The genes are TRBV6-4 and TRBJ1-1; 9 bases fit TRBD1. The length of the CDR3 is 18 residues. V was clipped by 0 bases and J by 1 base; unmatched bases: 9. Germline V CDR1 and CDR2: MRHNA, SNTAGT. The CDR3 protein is CASSDSSGQGRENTEAFF. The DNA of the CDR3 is TGTGCCAGCAGTGACTCCTCCGGACAGGGGAGAGAGAACACTGAAGCTTTCTTT.